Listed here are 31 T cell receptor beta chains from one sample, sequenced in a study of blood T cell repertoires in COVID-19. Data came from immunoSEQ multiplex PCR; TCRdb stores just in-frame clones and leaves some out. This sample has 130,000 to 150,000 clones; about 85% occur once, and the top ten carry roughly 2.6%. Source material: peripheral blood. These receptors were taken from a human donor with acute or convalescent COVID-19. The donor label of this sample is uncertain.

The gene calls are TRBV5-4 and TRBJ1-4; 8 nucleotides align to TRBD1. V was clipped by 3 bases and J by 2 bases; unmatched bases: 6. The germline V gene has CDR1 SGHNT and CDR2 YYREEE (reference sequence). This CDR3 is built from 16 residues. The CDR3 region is CASSSARQGTNEKLFF. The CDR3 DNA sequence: TGTGCCAGCAGCTCTGCTCGACAGGGGACTAATGAAAAACTGTTTTTT.

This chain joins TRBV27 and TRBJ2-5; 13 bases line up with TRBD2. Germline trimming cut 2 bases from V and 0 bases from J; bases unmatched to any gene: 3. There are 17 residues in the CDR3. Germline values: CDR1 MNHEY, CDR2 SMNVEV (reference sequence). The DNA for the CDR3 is TGTGCCAGCAGTTTAAGGGGGACTAGCGGGAACCAAGAGACCCAGTACTTC. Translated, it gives CASSLRGTSGNQETQYF.

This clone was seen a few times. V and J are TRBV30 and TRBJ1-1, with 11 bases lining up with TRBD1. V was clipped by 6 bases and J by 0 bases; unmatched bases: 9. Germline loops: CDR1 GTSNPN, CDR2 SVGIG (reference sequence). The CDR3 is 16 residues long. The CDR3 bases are TGTGCCTGTTCCCGGGACAGGGGGTTTTTGAACACTGAAGCTTTCTTT. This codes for CACSRDRGFLNTEAFF.

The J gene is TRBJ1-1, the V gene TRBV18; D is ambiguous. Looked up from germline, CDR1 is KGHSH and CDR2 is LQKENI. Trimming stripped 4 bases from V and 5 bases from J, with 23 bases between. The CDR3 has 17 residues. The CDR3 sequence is CASSQSPGQLRETEAFF. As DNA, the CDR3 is TGTGCCAGCTCACAGTCTCCTGGCCAACTACGGGAGACTGAAGCTTTCTTT.

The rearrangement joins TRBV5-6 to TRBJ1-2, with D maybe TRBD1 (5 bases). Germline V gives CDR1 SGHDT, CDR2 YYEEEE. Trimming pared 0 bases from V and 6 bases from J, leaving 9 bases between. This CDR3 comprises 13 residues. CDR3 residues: CASSLEGRNGYTF. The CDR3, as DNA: TGTGCCAGCAGCTTGGAGGGGAGGAATGGCTACACCTTC.

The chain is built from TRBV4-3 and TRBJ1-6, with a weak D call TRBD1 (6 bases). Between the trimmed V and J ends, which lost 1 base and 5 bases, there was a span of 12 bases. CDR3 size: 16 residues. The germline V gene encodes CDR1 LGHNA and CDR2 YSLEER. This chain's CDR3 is CASSQVWDTNNSPLHF. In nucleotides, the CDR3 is TGCGCCAGCAGCCAAGTATGGGACACCAATAATTCACCCCTCCACTTT.

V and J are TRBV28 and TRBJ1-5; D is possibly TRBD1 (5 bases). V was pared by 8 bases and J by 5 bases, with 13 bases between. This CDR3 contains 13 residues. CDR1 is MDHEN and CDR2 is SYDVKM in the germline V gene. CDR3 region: CASSYRPDQPQHF. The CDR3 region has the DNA TGTGCCAGCTCTTACAGGCCTGATCAGCCCCAGCATTTT. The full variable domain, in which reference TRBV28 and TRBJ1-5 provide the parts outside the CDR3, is DVKVTQSSRYLVKRTGEKVFLECVQDMDHENMFWYRQDPGLGLRLIYFSYDVKMKEKGDIPEGYSVSREKKERFSLILESASTNQTSMYLCASSYRPDQPQHFGDGTRLSIL.

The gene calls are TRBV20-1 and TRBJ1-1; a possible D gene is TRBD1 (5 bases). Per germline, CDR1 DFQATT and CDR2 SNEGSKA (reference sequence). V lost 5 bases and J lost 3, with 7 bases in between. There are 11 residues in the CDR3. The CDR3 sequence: CSARGDTEAFF. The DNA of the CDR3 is TGCAGTGCTCGGGGGGACACTGAAGCTTTCTTT.

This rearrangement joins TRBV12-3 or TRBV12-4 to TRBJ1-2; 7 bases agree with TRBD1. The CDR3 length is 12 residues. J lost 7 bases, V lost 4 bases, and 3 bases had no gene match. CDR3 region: CASSSTGLGYTF. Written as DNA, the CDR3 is TGTGCCAGCAGTTCGACAGGGCTTGGCTACACCTTC.

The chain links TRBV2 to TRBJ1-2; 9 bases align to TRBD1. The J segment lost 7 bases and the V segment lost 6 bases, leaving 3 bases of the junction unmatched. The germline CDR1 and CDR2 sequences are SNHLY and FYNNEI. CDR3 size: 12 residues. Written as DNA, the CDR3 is TGTGCCAGCAGCGCGGACAGGGGTGGCTACACCTTC. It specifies CASSADRGGYTF.

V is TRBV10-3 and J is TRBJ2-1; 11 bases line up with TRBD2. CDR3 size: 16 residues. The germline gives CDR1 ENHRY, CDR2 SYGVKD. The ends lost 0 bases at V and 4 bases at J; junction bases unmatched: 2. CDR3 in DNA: TGTGCCATCAGTGAGTCACTAGCGGGGGAGTACAATGAGCAGTTCTTC. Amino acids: CAISESLAGEYNEQFF.

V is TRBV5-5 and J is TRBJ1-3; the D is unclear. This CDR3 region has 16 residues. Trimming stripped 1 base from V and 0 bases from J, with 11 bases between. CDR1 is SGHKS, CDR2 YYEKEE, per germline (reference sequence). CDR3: CASSLNPPSSGNTIYF. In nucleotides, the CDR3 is TGTGCCAGCAGCTTGAATCCCCCGAGCTCTGGAAACACCATATATTTT.

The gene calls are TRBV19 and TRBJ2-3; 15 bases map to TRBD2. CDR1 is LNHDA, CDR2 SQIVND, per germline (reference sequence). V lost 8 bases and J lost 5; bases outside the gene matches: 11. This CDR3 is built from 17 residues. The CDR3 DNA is TGTGCCAGTTCCCCGGGACAGGGACTAGCGGGGGGAGATACGCAGTATTTT. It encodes CASSPGQGLAGGDTQYF.

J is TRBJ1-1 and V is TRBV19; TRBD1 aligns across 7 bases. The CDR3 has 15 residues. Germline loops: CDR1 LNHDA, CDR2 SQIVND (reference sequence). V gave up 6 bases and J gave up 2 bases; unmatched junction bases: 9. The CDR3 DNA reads TGTGCCAGTAGGACTTTCGGAGGGGGCAACACTGAAGCTTTCTTT. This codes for CASRTFGGGNTEAFF.

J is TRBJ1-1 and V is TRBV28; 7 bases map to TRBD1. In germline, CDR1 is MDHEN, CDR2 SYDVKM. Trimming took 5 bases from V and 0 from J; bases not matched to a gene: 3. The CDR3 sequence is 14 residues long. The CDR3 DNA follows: TGTGCCAGCAGTGGGGACAGCTTGAACACTGAAGCTTTCTTT. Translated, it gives CASSGDSLNTEAFF.

The CDR3 region is CASSLPAGVNNEQFF. For the CDR3, the DNA is TGCGCCAGCAGCTTGCCGGCGGGAGTTAACAATGAGCAGTTCTTC. This chain links TRBV5-1 with TRBJ2-1; 7 nucleotides align to TRBD2. CDR1 SGHRS and CDR2 YFSETQ come from the germline V gene. V lost 1 base and J lost 5; bases outside the gene matches: 6. This CDR3 is built from 15 residues.

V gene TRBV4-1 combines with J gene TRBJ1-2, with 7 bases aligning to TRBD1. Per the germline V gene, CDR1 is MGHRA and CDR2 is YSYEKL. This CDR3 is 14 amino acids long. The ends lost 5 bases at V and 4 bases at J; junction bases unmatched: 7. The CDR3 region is CASSEPRGSYGYTF. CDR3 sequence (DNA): TGCGCCAGCAGCGAGCCCAGGGGGAGCTATGGCTACACCTTC.

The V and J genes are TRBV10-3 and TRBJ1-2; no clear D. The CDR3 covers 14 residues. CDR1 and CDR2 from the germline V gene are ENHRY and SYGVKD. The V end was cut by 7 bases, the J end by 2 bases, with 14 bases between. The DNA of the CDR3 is TGTGCCATCACGGCGGCCCCGGAGAACTATGGCTACACCTTC. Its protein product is CAITAAPENYGYTF.

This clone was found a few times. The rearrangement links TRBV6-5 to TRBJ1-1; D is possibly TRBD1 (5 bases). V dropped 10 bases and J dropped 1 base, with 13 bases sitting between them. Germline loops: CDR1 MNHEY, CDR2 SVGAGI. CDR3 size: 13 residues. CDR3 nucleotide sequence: TGTGCCACCCATCGTAGGGGGAACACTGAAGCTTTCTTT. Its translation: CATHRRGNTEAFF.

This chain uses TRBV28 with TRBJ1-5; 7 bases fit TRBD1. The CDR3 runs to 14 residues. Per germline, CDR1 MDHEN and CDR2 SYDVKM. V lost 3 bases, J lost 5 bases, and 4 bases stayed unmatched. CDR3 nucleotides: TGTGCCAGCAGTTTTGCAACAGGGGATCAGCCCCAGCATTTT. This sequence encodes CASSFATGDQPQHF.

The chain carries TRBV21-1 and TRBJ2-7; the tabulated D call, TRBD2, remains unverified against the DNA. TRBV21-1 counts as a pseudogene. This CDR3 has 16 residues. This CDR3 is CASSKEAEKREYEQYV. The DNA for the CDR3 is TGTGCCAGCAGCAAAGAGGCGGAAAAGCGGGAGTACGAGCAGTACGTC.

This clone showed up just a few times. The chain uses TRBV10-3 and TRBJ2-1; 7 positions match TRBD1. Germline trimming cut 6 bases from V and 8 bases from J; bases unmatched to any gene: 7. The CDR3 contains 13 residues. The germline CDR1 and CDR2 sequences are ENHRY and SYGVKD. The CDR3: CAISQKGADEQFF. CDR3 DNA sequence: TGTGCCATCAGCCAGAAGGGGGCGGATGAGCAGTTCTTC.

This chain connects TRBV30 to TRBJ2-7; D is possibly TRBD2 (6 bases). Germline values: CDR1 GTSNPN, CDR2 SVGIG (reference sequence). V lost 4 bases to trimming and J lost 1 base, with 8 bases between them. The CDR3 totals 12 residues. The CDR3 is CAWTGSSYEQYF. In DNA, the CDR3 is TGTGCCTGGACCGGGAGTTCCTACGAGCAGTACTTC.

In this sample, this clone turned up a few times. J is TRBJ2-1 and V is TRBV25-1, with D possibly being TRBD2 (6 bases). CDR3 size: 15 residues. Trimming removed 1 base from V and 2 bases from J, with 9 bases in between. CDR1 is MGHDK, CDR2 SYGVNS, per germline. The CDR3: CASSEWEVAYNEQFF. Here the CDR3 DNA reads TGTGCCAGCAGTGAATGGGAGGTAGCCTACAATGAGCAGTTCTTC.

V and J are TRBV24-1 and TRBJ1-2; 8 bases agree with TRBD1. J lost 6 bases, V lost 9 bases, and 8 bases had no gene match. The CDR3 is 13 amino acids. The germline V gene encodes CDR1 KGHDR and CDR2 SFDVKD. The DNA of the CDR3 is TGTGCCACCGGGACAGGCCCTAGAGATGGCTACACCTTC. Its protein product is CATGTGPRDGYTF.

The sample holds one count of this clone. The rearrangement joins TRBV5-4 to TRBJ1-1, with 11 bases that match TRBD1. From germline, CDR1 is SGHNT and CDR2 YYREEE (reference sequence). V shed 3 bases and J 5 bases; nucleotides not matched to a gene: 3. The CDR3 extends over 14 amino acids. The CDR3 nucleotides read TGTGCCAGCAGCTCGGACAGGGGGCTGACTGAAGCTTTCTTT. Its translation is CASSSDRGLTEAFF.

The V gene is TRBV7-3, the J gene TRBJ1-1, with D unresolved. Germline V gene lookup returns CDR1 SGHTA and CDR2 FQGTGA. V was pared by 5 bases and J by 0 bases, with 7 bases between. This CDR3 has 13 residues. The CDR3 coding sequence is TGTGCCAGCAGCCCCCGGGTGAACACTGAAGCTTTCTTT. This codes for CASSPRVNTEAFF.

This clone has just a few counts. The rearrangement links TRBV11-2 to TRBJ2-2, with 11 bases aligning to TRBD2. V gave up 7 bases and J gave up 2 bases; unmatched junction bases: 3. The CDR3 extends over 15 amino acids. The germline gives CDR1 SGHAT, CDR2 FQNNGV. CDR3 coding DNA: TGTGCCAGCATCGGACTAGCGGGTAACACCGGGGAGCTGTTTTTT. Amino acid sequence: CASIGLAGNTGELFF.

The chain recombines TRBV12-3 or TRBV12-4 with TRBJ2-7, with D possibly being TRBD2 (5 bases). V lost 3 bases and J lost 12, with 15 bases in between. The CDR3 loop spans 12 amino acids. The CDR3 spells CASSFGANGLYV. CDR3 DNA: TGTGCCAGCAGTTTTGGCGCGAACGGACTGTACGTC.

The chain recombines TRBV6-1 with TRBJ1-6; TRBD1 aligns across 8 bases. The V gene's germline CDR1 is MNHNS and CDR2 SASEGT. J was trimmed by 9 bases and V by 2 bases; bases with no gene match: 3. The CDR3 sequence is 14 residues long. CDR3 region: CASSEIQGASPLHF. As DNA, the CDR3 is TGTGCCAGCAGTGAAATTCAGGGGGCTTCACCCCTCCACTTT.

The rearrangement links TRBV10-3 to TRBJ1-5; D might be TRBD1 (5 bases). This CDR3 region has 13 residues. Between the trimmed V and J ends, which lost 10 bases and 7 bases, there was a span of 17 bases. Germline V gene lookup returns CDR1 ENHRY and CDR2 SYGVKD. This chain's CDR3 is CATTAAGRQPQHF. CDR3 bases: TGTGCCACAACCGCAGCGGGGCGCCAGCCCCAGCATTTT.